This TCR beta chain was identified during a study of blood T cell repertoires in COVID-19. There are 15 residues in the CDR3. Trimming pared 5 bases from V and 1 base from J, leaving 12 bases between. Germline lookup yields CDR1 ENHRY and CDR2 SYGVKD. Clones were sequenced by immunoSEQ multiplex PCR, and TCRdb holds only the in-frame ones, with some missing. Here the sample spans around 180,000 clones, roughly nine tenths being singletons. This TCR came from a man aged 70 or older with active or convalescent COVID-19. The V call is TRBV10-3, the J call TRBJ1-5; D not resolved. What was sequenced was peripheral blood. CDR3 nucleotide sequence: TGTGCCATCAGTCATGACGGGGAGAGCAATCAGCCCCAGCATTTT. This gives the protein CAISHDGESNQPQHF.